This paragraph covers one TCR beta chain sequence. No antigen is known for it. The data belong to a study of cytomegalovirus exposure and HLA in healthy donors. Study results and caveats: V- and J-gene trimming of TCR beta was linked (in a later analysis) to a missense DCLRE1C variant.

PCR employed 60 Vbeta and 13 Jbeta primers. Produced via immunoSEQ multiplex PCR; TCRdb's table is partial and in-frame only. Of some 150,000 clones listed, 75% to 85% are singletons. Trimming cost V 6 bases and J 6 bases, with 9 bases left between them. The CDR3 runs to 13 residues. Germline assignment: CDR1 LNHNV and CDR2 YYDKDF (reference sequence). The sequenced sample was PBMCs. This receptor was obtained from a woman in her fifties or sixties in good health and CMV-seronegative. The chain carries TRBV15 and TRBJ1-6; D is unresolved. The CDR3 loop reads CATSGRSNSPLHF. As DNA, the CDR3 is TGTGCCACCAGTGGCAGGTCTAATTCACCCCTCCACTTT. Complete variable domain (other parts from reference TRBV15 and TRBJ1-6): DAMVIQNPRYQVTQFGKPVTLSCSQTLNHNVMYWYQQKSSQAPKLLFHYYDKDFNNEADTPDNFQSRRPNTSFCFLDIRSPGLGDTAMYLCATSGRSNSPLHFGNGTRLTVT.